Shown below are 30 T cell receptor beta chains from a single sample sequenced in a study of blood T cell repertoires in COVID-19. Clones were read by immunoSEQ multiplex PCR, and TCRdb kept only the in-frame ones, dropping some. The sample lists approximately 70,000 clones, around 93% occurring once. Sample: peripheral blood. These receptors came from a woman aged 60-75 years with active COVID-19.

The chain uses TRBV19 and TRBJ2-2; TRBD1 agrees at 9 bases. This CDR3 spans 16 amino acids. J gave up 1 base and V 8 bases, and 8 bases lay outside the gene matches. Germline V gene data show CDR1 as LNHDA and CDR2 as SQIVND (reference sequence). The CDR3 nucleotides read TGTGCCAGTTCCCCCGGGACAGGGTTGAACACCGGGGAGCTGTTTTTT. Translating gives CASSPGTGLNTGELFF.

The CDR3 spells CASSASDTNQPQHF. Written as DNA, the CDR3 is TGTGCCAGTAGTGCCTCGGACACCAATCAGCCCCAGCATTTT. The rearrangement links TRBV19 to TRBJ1-5; TRBD1 might be the D (5 bases). Trimming pared 5 bases from V and 3 bases from J, leaving 11 bases between. Germline assignment: CDR1 LNHDA and CDR2 SQIVND (reference sequence). CDR3 length: 14 amino acids. Supplemented by reference TRBV19 and TRBJ1-5, the full variable domain reads DGGITQSPKYLFRKEGQNVTLSCEQNLNHDAMYWYRQDPGQGLRLIYYSQIVNDFQKGDIAEGYSVSREKKESFPLTVTSAQKNPTAFYLCASSASDTNQPQHFGDGTRLSIL.

The gene calls are TRBV5-1 and TRBJ1-1, with D perhaps TRBD1 (6 bases). V lost 9 bases and J lost 4, with 16 bases in between. CDR1 is SGHRS and CDR2 is YFSETQ in the germline V gene. CDR3 length equals 13 residues. CDR3: CATSGERSTEAFF. The CDR3 DNA reads TGCGCCACCTCAGGGGAGAGGTCCACTGAAGCTTTCTTT.

The J gene is TRBJ1-1, the V gene TRBV7-8, with D maybe TRBD1 (6 bases). Germline lookup yields CDR1 SGHVS and CDR2 FQNEAQ. The CDR3 covers 14 residues. V lost 0 bases, J lost 6 bases, and 11 bases lay in between. The CDR3 bases are TGTGCCAGCAGCTTAGCGTCCCGGACAGCTGAAGCTTTCTTT. This translates into CASSLASRTAEAFF.

V usage is TRBV28 and J usage is TRBJ2-1, with 8 bases fitting TRBD2. This CDR3 is built from 16 residues. Germline assignment: CDR1 MDHEN and CDR2 SYDVKM. The V and J ends lost 5 bases and 9 bases, in that order; junction bases with no gene match: 15. The chain's CDR3 is CASSLPTSGSGSEQFF. DNA of the CDR3: TGTGCCAGCAGTCTGCCTACTAGCGGATCGGGGAGTGAGCAGTTCTTC.

The chain combines TRBV19 with TRBJ1-2, with TRBD1 matching over 7 bases. The germline gives CDR1 LNHDA, CDR2 SQIVND (reference sequence). The length of the CDR3 is 14 residues. V gave up 9 bases and J gave up 7 bases; unmatched junction bases: 14. CDR3 coding DNA: TGTGCCAGCAGCCAAGAGGGGACAGTACCTGGCTACACCTTC. Amino acids: CASSQEGTVPGYTF.

The chain recombines TRBV7-9 with TRBJ1-4, with a possible D match to TRBD1 (6 bases). The V and J ends lost 5 bases and 7 bases respectively, with 14 bases between them. Germline CDR1 SEHNR, CDR2 FQNEAQ (reference sequence). The CDR3 is made up of 14 amino acids. The DNA of the CDR3 is TGTGCCAGCAGCACCCCAGGGGTTAGTGAAAAACTGTTTTTT. Protein sequence: CASSTPGVSEKLFF.

For the CDR3, the DNA is TGTGCCAGCAGTCCGGACAGACCTTATGAAAAACTGTTTTTT. Its translation: CASSPDRPYEKLFF. The rearrangement uses TRBV11-2 and TRBJ1-4; the D gene is possibly TRBD1 (6 bases). This CDR3 is built from 14 residues. CDR1 is SGHAT, CDR2 FQNNGV, per germline. Trimming stripped 6 bases from V and 6 bases from J, with 14 bases between.

The chain uses TRBV9 and TRBJ2-1; possible D gene TRBD1, 5 bases. This CDR3 region has 14 residues. Trimming pared 4 bases from V and 6 bases from J, leaving 14 bases between. CDR1 and CDR2 from the germline V gene are SGDLS and YYNGEE. This CDR3 is CASSPPGSRNEQFF. The CDR3 region has the DNA TGTGCCAGCAGCCCCCCAGGGTCCCGCAATGAGCAGTTCTTC.

J is TRBJ2-1 and V is TRBV7-9; weak D call: TRBD2 (6 bases). There are 16 residues in the CDR3. Per the germline V gene, CDR1 is SEHNR and CDR2 is FQNEAQ (reference sequence). Between the trimmed V and J ends, which lost 6 bases and 7 bases, there was a span of 22 bases. The CDR3 region has the DNA TGTGCCAGCAGACCAAGACTAGGAGAGCGGCGTAATGAGCAGTTCTTC. Its protein is CASRPRLGERRNEQFF.

This clone was seen just once. This chain uses TRBV5-4 with TRBJ2-7; D not certain. The CDR3 runs 13 residues. V lost 0 bases to trimming and J lost 3 bases, with 7 bases between them. Germline lookup yields CDR1 SGHNT and CDR2 YYREEE (reference sequence). The CDR3 is CASSLGGLYEQYF. For the CDR3, the DNA is TGTGCCAGCAGCTTGGGCGGCCTCTACGAGCAGTACTTC.

V is TRBV28 and J is TRBJ1-6, with D unresolved. From germline, CDR1 is MDHEN and CDR2 SYDVKM. Trimming left V 4 bases short and J 13 bases short, with 8 bases between. The CDR3 has 11 amino acids. The CDR3: CASSYNYPLHF. The CDR3, as DNA: TGTGCCAGCAGTTACAACTATCCCCTCCACTTT.

The rearrangement links TRBV28 to TRBJ2-3; a possible D gene is TRBD1 (6 bases). Germline V lookup: CDR1 MDHEN, CDR2 SYDVKM. The CDR3 contains 14 residues. With 2 bases removed from V and 3 bases from J, the gap between germline ends came to 9 bases. The DNA of the CDR3 is TGTGCCAGCAGTTTACAGGGGATTACAGATACGCAGTATTTT. Amino acids: CASSLQGITDTQYF.

This chain uses TRBV7-2 with TRBJ1-4, with TRBD1 matching 10 bases. The CDR3 consists of 15 residues. V shed 4 bases, J shed 5 bases, and the junction held 4 bases outside the gene matches. The germline CDR1 and CDR2 sequences are SGHTA and FQGNSA. CDR3 DNA sequence: TGTGCCAGCAGCTACGGACAGGGGGACAATGAAAAACTGTTTTTT. As protein: CASSYGQGDNEKLFF.

The V gene is TRBV5-1, the J gene TRBJ1-2; D call uncertain. The CDR3 is 17 residues long. Germline assignment: CDR1 SGHRS and CDR2 YFSETQ. Trimming removed 4 bases at V and 4 bases at J, with 23 bases between. The CDR3 here is CASSLSPREGIVYGYTF. The CDR3, as DNA: TGCGCCAGCAGCCTATCCCCCCGGGAGGGAATAGTCTATGGCTACACCTTC.

The chain uses TRBV2 and TRBJ1-2, with TRBD1 identical over 9 bases. Germline CDR1 is SNHLY and CDR2 is FYNNEI. CDR3 length equals 13 residues. V was pared by 8 bases and J by 4 bases, with 5 bases of the junction left unmatched. This CDR3 is CASESDRGYGYTF. The CDR3 DNA is TGTGCCAGCGAATCGGACAGGGGCTATGGCTACACCTTC.

J is TRBJ1-3 and V is TRBV30; D is unresolved. The CDR3 runs to 13 residues. The ends were cut back, 3 bases at V and 0 bases at J, with 6 bases in the middle. Looked up from germline, CDR1 is GTSNPN and CDR2 is SVGIG (reference sequence). CDR3 residues: CAWSVFSGNTIYF. The CDR3, as DNA: TGTGCCTGGAGCGTTTTCTCTGGAAACACCATATATTTT. The entire variable domain, with the rest obtained from reference TRBV30 and TRBJ1-3, is as follows: SQTIHQWPATLVQPVGSPLSLECTVEGTSNPNLYWYRQAAGRGLQLLFYSVGIGQISSEVPQNLSASRPQDRQFILSSKKLLLSDSGFYLCAWSVFSGNTIYFGEGSWLTVV.

The chain is built from TRBV25-1 and TRBJ2-7; TRBD1 might be the D (5 bases). CDR1 is MGHDK and CDR2 is SYGVNS in the germline V gene. The CDR3 spans 11 residues. Trimming left V 4 bases short and J 12 bases short, with 13 bases between. CDR3 nucleotides: TGTGCCAGCAGTGGGGGCCATGCGACGTACTTC. This translates into CASSGGHATYF.

The chain couples TRBV20-1 to TRBJ2-2, with D possibly TRBD2 on 5 matching bases. The CDR3 spans 15 residues. CDR1 is DFQATT, CDR2 SNEGSKA, per germline (reference sequence). Trimming removed 3 bases at V and 4 bases at J, with 15 bases between. The CDR3 is CSASDAGAGTGELFF. The CDR3 bases are TGCAGTGCTAGTGATGCGGGCGCCGGCACCGGGGAGCTGTTTTTT.

The chain recombines TRBV5-6 with TRBJ2-2, with 10 bases aligning to TRBD1. The CDR3 has 16 amino acids. In germline, CDR1 is SGHDT, CDR2 YYEEEE. V shed 1 base and J 4 bases; nucleotides not matched to a gene: 4. CDR3 amino acids: CASSLTGTGATGELFF. CDR3 DNA sequence: TGTGCCAGCAGCTTGACCGGGACAGGGGCCACCGGGGAGCTGTTTTTT.

The V and J genes are TRBV7-2 and TRBJ2-3; D call uncertain. Germline CDR1 reads SGHTA; CDR2 reads FQGNSA. The CDR3 is 14 residues long. Trimming removed 1 base at V and 8 bases at J, with 13 bases between. The CDR3 spells CASSLDSGHGTQYF. CDR3 nucleotide sequence: TGTGCCAGCAGCTTAGATTCTGGGCACGGTACGCAGTATTTT. Together with reference TRBV7-2 and TRBJ2-3, the CDR3 gives the full variable domain: GAGVSQSPSNKVTEKGKDVELRCDPISGHTALYWYRQSLGQGLEFLIYFQGNSAPDKSGLPSDRFSAERTGGSVSTLTIQRTQQEDSAVYLCASSLDSGHGTQYFGPGTRLTVL.

The chain is built from TRBV29-1 and TRBJ2-7; a possible D gene is TRBD2 (6 bases). CDR3 length: 12 amino acids. With 4 bases removed from V and 3 bases from J, the gap between germline ends came to 10 bases. Germline CDR1 and CDR2: SQVTM and ANQGSEA. The chain's CDR3 is CSVGPGDYEQYF. The CDR3 DNA reads TGCAGCGTTGGGCCGGGGGACTACGAGCAGTACTTC.

This clone appeared a single time. V and J are TRBV5-1 and TRBJ1-1; tentative D call: TRBD1 (5 bases). CDR1 and CDR2 from the germline V gene are SGHRS and YFSETQ. CDR3 length: 14 residues. V was cut by 3 bases and J by 1 base, with 10 bases left in between. The CDR3 region is CASSSLTANTEAFF. DNA for the CDR3: TGCGCCAGCAGCTCCCTGACAGCGAACACTGAAGCTTTCTTT.

The V gene is TRBV6-5, the J gene TRBJ1-2; weak D call: TRBD1 (5 bases). This CDR3 is built from 16 residues. Germline V gives CDR1 MNHEY, CDR2 SVGAGI. V lost 0 bases, J lost 1 base, and 12 bases lay in between. Here the CDR3 DNA reads TGTGCCAGCAGTTACTCTGGGCGGGGCGGTAACTATGGCTACACCTTC. Amino acid sequence: CASSYSGRGGNYGYTF.

The CDR3 loop reads CASSRSDKPTDTQYF. The CDR3, as DNA: TGTGCCAGCAGTCGATCGGACAAGCCGACAGATACGCAGTATTTT. The J gene is TRBJ2-3, the V gene TRBV6-6; TRBD1 is a possible D gene (5 bases). The CDR3 runs 15 residues. Germline V gene data show CDR1 as MNHNY and CDR2 as SVGAGI (reference sequence). Trimming took off 5 bases at V and 3 bases at J, with 15 bases between the two ends.

The rearrangement links TRBV6-5 to TRBJ2-3; no firm D call. Germline loops: CDR1 MNHEY, CDR2 SVGAGI. V lost 8 bases and J 0 bases, leaving 12 bases between the germline ends. CDR3 length equals 14 residues. For the CDR3, the DNA is TGTGCCAGCCAGTCTGTAAGAAGCACAGATACGCAGTATTTT. Its translation is CASQSVRSTDTQYF.

The chain combines TRBV18 with TRBJ2-2; no reliable D call. The germline CDR1 and CDR2 sequences are KGHSH and LQKENI. The CDR3 length is 15 residues. V was pared by 3 bases and J by 4 bases, with 12 bases between. The CDR3 region is CASSPLLPGTGELFF. CDR3 DNA sequence: TGTGCCAGCTCACCCCTCTTACCCGGCACCGGGGAGCTGTTTTTT.

The chain uses TRBV7-9 and TRBJ2-5; D ambiguous. This CDR3 is built from 15 residues. Germline V gene lookup returns CDR1 SEHNR and CDR2 FQNEAQ (reference sequence). Trimming took 1 base from V and 7 from J, leaving 16 bases between them. CDR3 protein: CASSLVPFVDLTQYF. CDR3 sequence (DNA): TGTGCCAGCAGCTTAGTCCCCTTCGTAGATTTGACCCAGTACTTC.

This chain joins TRBV19 and TRBJ2-7; TRBD2 might be the D (6 bases). The CDR3 runs 14 residues. The V and J ends lost 9 bases and 2 bases respectively, with 17 bases between them. The germline gives CDR1 LNHDA, CDR2 SQIVND (reference sequence). The CDR3 reads CASAPGLVAYEQYF. Written as DNA, the CDR3 is TGTGCCAGCGCTCCGGGACTGGTTGCCTACGAGCAGTACTTC.

This chain connects TRBV4-2 to TRBJ1-6; 12 bases fit TRBD1. The V and J ends lost 3 bases and 15 bases, in that order; junction bases with no gene match: 6. The CDR3 runs 14 residues. Germline CDR1 reads LGHNA; CDR2 reads YNFKEQ. This CDR3 is CASSQGQGANYLHF. CDR3 nucleotide sequence: TGTGCCAGCAGCCAGGGACAGGGGGCAAACTACCTCCACTTT.